This TCR beta chain was identified in a study of blood T cells in healthy people across ages. A second PCR, run for about 7 to 11 cycles, used a sample-barcoded 5' primer plus a J-beta primer mix. A 12-random-nucleotide template-switch adaptor tagged each cDNA molecule. TCRdb called the 5' RACE reads again in MiXCR, with one record for every CDR3 protein. The table includes 800,000 to 900,000 distinct CDR3 sequences, 60% to 80% detected once. V dropped 3 bases and J dropped 6 bases, with 7 bases sitting between them. Germline lookup yields CDR1 MNHEY and CDR2 SMNVEV (reference sequence). The CDR3 runs to 12 residues. This clonotype was seen more than once but under ten times.

The sequencing sample was made of blood. The sequence was collected from a man aged 25-40 years in good health. V is TRBV27 and J is TRBJ2-3; D unclear. Here the CDR3 DNA reads TGTGCCAGCAGTTTTGTAGGGGATACGCAGTATTTT. Its protein product is CASSFVGDTQYF.